This paragraph reports one T cell receptor beta chain. The antigen remains unidentified. Compared with germline, one end of the junction differs, possibly owing to a read error. The record originates from a study of graft-versus-host responses after intestinal transplantation. Study-level background: Anti-thymocyte globulin was used for induction in all recipients, who then took tacrolimus and steroids for roughly three years. Findings and limits, study-wide: Among recipient marrow samples, GvH clones were found; some appeared first in ileum or blood.

Some clones are missing from TCRdb's copy, which holds only in-frame ones; the method was immunoSEQ multiplex PCR. The sample has about 60,000 clones, roughly 90% seen once. Graft-derived tissue was subjected to processing to liberate intraepithelial and lamina propria lymphocytes. The material sequenced was ileum tissue, taken 350 to 400 days after transplant. The clonotype originates from a human patient who received an intestinal transplant, so some T cells may come from the graft donor.

The CDR3 DNA reads as TGCAGTGCTAGGGGACAGGACTTC. This codes for CSARGQDF. The chain uses TRBV20-1 and TRBJ1-2; 8 positions match TRBD1. The CDR3 runs 8 residues. CDR1 and CDR2 from the germline V gene are DFQATT and SNEGSKA (reference sequence).